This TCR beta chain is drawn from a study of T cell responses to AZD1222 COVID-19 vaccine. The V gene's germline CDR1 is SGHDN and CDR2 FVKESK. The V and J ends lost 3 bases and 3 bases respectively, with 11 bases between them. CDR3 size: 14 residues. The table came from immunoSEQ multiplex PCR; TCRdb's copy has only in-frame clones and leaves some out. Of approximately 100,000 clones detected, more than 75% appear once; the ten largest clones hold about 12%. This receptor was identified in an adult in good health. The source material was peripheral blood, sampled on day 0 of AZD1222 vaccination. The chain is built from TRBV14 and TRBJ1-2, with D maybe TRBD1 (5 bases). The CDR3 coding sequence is TGTGCCAGCAGCCACGACAGTTCTTACTATGGCTACACCTTC. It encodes CASSHDSSYYGYTF.